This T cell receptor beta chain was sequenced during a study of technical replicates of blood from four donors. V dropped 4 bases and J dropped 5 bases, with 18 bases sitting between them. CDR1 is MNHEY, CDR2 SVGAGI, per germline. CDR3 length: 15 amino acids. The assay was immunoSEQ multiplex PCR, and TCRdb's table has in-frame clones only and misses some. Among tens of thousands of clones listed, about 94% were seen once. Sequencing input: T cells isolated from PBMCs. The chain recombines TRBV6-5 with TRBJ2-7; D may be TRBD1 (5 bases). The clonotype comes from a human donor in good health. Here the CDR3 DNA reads TGTGCCAGCAGTTCCTGGACATTTGGGAATAACGAGCAGTACTTC. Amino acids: CASSSWTFGNNEQYF.